The 18 T cell receptor beta chains presented below share a single source sample, sequenced in a study of T cells in Graves' hyperthyroidism and ophthalmopathy (dated by TCRdb to between 2018 and 2021). The library relied on multiplex PCR. Data came from an Illumina HiSeq 2000. The TCR beta CDR3 regions were amplified from RNA transcripts. For the first round of RT-PCR on the TCR CDR3, the HTBI primer set was used together with the Qiagen OneStep RT-PCR kit. Using fastp at Q25 and MiXCR, TCRdb reprocessed the public reads and kept productive beta chains. CDR3 protein sequences are deduplicated, and each keeps its most common genes and DNA. The sample table shows around 500,000 distinct CDR3 sequences, and about 16% are seen once. The ten most abundant clones make up around 32% of the sample. What was sequenced was blood. The receptors come from a woman aged 30 to 39 with Graves' ophthalmopathy.

The J gene is TRBJ1-1, the V gene TRBV7-9; D gene ambiguous. The CDR3 covers 13 residues. Germline V gene lookup returns CDR1 SEHNR and CDR2 FQNEAQ (reference sequence). Trimming removed 7 bases at V and 0 bases at J, with 9 bases between. Written as DNA, the CDR3 is TGTGCCAGCACCTTCGGGTTGAACACTGAAGCTTTCTTT. Protein: CASTFGLNTEAFF.

This clonotype showed up many times. As DNA, the CDR3 is TGCGCCAGCAGAGCAGAGGGACTAGCGGGGAACTACAATGAGCAGTTCTTC. This translates into CASRAEGLAGNYNEQFF. This chain uses TRBV5-1 with TRBJ2-1, with TRBD2 matching 13 bases. V shed 5 bases, J shed 3 bases, and the junction held 8 bases outside the gene matches. The CDR3 has 17 residues. The germline V gene has CDR1 SGHRS and CDR2 YFSETQ.

This clonotype was counted many times. The rearrangement joins TRBV20-1 to TRBJ2-7; D uncertain. CDR1 is DFQATT, CDR2 SNEGSKA, per germline (reference sequence). The CDR3 runs to 16 residues. V dropped 5 bases and J dropped 3 bases, with 23 bases sitting between them. Here the CDR3 reads CSALSTVGSSSYEQYF. In DNA, the CDR3 is TGCAGTGCTTTAAGTACTGTGGGGTCCTCAAGCTACGAGCAGTACTTC.

The table lists this clonotype with many counts. The rearrangement uses TRBV2 and TRBJ2-7; no clear D. The ends were cut back, 7 bases at V and 2 bases at J, with 6 bases in the middle. Germline V gene data show CDR1 as SNHLY and CDR2 as FYNNEI. This CDR3 has 11 residues. CDR3 amino acids: CASIDTYEQYF. The CDR3 DNA follows: TGTGCCAGCATAGACACCTACGAGCAGTACTTC.

Details on this clonotype: This clone may be a read error of a much larger clone one base away. The genes are TRBV5-1 and TRBJ2-3, with D unresolved. This CDR3 region has 14 residues. Germline CDR1 reads SGHRS; CDR2 reads YFSETQ. V lost 6 bases and J 0 bases, leaving 11 bases between the germline ends. In DNA, the CDR3 is TGCGCCAGCACAACGCAGGCGAGCACAGATACGCAGTATTTT. This gives the protein CASTTQASTDTQYF.

The table lists this clonotype with many counts. The chain combines TRBV15 with TRBJ2-7; the match to TRBD1 covers 7 bases. V gave up 8 bases and J gave up 3 bases; unmatched junction bases: 13. Germline-derived CDR1 and CDR2 are LNHNV and YYDKDF (reference sequence). The CDR3 totals 15 residues. CDR3 in amino acids: CATAPTGTAFYEQYF. CDR3 nucleotides: TGTGCCACCGCGCCAACCGGGACAGCCTTCTACGAGCAGTACTTC.

This clonotype has only a few counts. The chain couples TRBV6-1 to TRBJ2-3, with TRBD2 matching 8 bases. The germline CDR1 and CDR2 sequences are MNHNS and SASEGT. CDR3 length: 16 amino acids. Losses at the gene ends were 5 bases for V and 4 bases for J; bases not matched to a gene: 11. In DNA form, the CDR3 reads TGTGCCAGCAGTTCCCGTGTTCGCGGGAGGTCAGATACGCAGTATTTT. It codes for CASSSRVRGRSDTQYF.

Note on this clonotype: A much larger clone lies one base from this, so it may be a read error. The rearrangement links TRBV11-2 to TRBJ2-5, with D unresolved. The CDR3 has 12 amino acids. Germline values: CDR1 SGHAT, CDR2 FQNNGV. DNA for the CDR3: TGTGCCGGCAGCTTAGTTTGGGGGACCCAGTACTTC. Protein sequence: CAGSLVWGTQYF.

The chain carries TRBV24-1 and TRBJ2-3, with 10 bases fitting TRBD2. There are 13 residues in the CDR3. With V trimmed by 7 bases and J by 3 bases, 0 bases remained unmatched. CDR1 and CDR2 (germline): KGHDR, SFDVKD. The CDR3 nucleotides read TGTGCCACCAGACTAGCGGGAACAGATACGCAGTATTTT. Amino acids: CATRLAGTDTQYF.

For this clonotype: One end of the junction fails to match germline, which may point to a read error. The rearrangement joins TRBV5-6 to TRBJ1-1; D is perhaps TRBD1 (5 bases). Germline V lookup: CDR1 SGHDT, CDR2 YYEEEE. The CDR3 consists of 15 residues. CDR3 DNA: TGTGCCAGCAGCAGCCGGGACCAGATGAACACTGAAGCTTCCTTT. Translation gives CASSSRDQMNTEASF.

The chain is built from TRBV20-1 and TRBJ1-5, with D unclear. This CDR3 has 13 residues. Germline V gene lookup returns CDR1 DFQATT and CDR2 SNEGSKA (reference sequence). The V end was cut by 3 bases, the J end by 5 bases, with 11 bases between. The CDR3 DNA reads TGCAGTGCTAGGGATGACGGATATCAGCCCCAGCATTTT. This sequence encodes CSARDDGYQPQHF.

The CDR3 nucleotides read TGCGCCAGCATCCCCGTCAGCTACACTGAAGCTTTCTTT. The encoded protein is CASIPVSYTEAFF. The gene calls are TRBV5-1 and TRBJ1-1; D is undetermined. V lost 6 bases and J 3 bases, leaving 12 bases between the germline ends. The CDR3 contains 13 residues. The germline V gene has CDR1 SGHRS and CDR2 YFSETQ.

This clonotype was counted a few times. The rearrangement links TRBV6-5 to TRBJ2-3; a possible D gene is TRBD2 (6 bases). Germline V gene sequence: CDR1 MNHEY, CDR2 SVGAGI. This CDR3 is built from 14 residues. Trimming removed 2 bases from V and 3 bases from J, with 9 bases in between. The CDR3 is CASSYGGTTDTQYF. The CDR3 DNA reads TGTGCCAGCAGTTACGGCGGGACGACAGATACGCAGTATTTT.

CDR3 residues: CSASSSADEQYF. CDR3 bases: TGCAGTGCTAGTTCCTCAGCTGACGAGCAGTACTTC. The chain has TRBV20-1 and TRBJ2-7; D unclear. Germline V lookup: CDR1 DFQATT, CDR2 SNEGSKA (reference sequence). The length of the CDR3 is 12 residues. V lost 3 bases and J 5 bases, leaving 11 bases between the germline ends.

This clonotype was observed once. A much larger clone differs from this one at a single base, so this may be a read error. The chain employs TRBV5-1 and TRBJ2-7, with D uncertain. This CDR3 has 15 residues. The V end was cut by 5 bases, the J end by 0 bases, with 15 bases between. Germline V gene sequence: CDR1 SGHRS, CDR2 YFSETQ. The CDR3 spells CASRPVIVSSYEQYF. CDR3 in DNA: TGCGCCAGCAGACCAGTCATTGTAAGCTCCTACGAGCAGTACTTC.

This clonotype was counted at least ten times. V is TRBV6-2 or TRBV6-3 and J is TRBJ2-3, with D possibly matching TRBD2 (6 bases). CDR3 length: 15 amino acids. Germline V lookup: CDR1 MNHEY, CDR2 SVGEGT. The germline V and J ends were trimmed by 8 bases and 2 bases, with 17 bases remaining between them. The CDR3 loop reads CASLPRDLDTDTQYF. In DNA, the CDR3 is TGTGCCAGCCTTCCCCGGGACTTAGACACAGATACGCAGTATTTT.

The chain is built from TRBV11-2 and TRBJ1-3; D is perhaps TRBD1 (6 bases). The CDR3 extends over 19 amino acids. Germline assignment: CDR1 SGHAT and CDR2 FQNNGV. The V end lost 5 bases, the J end lost 0 bases, and 23 bases lay between the germline ends. DNA of the CDR3: TGTGCCAGCAGCCGAAATAACCGGGGACACCCGAGCTCTGGAAACACCATATATTTT. Amino acids: CASSRNNRGHPSSGNTIYF.

The genes are TRBV20-1 and TRBJ2-1, with D unresolved. Trimming left V 0 bases short and J 8 bases short, with 14 bases between. The CDR3 is 14 amino acids. The V gene's germline CDR1 is DFQATT and CDR2 SNEGSKA (reference sequence). CDR3 DNA sequence: TGCAGTGCTAGAGATAACCCTTGGGTCGATGAGCAGTTCTTC. It encodes CSARDNPWVDEQFF.